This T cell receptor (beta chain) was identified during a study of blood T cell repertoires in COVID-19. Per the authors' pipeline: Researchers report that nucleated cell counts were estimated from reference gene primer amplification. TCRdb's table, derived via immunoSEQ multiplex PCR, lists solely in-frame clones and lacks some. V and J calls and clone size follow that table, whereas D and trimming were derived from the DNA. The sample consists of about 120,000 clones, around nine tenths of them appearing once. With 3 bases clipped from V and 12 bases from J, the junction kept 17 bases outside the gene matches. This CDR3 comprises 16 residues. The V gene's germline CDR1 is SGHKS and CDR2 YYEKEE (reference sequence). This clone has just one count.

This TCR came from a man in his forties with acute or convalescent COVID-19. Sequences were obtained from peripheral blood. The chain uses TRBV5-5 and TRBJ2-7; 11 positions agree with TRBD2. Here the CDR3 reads CASSWERLAGLYVAYF. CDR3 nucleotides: TGTGCCAGCAGCTGGGAAAGACTAGCGGGATTATATGTTGCGTACTTC.